This T cell receptor (beta chain) was obtained from a study of cytomegalovirus exposure and HLA in healthy donors (dated by TCRdb to 2016 to 2017). As for the study more broadly: In an earlier analysis of approximately 500 of the donors, 276 Gb of sequence data and some 100 million unique TCR beta sequences from about 179 million T cells were reported. An early release that covered more than 550 HLA-typed donors contained around 330 gigabases of sequencing data and about 93 million unique TCR sequences. Of the roughly 400 genotyped donors, roughly 76% were placed in the genetic ancestry cluster associated with self-reported Caucasian donors. The study aimed to test whether cataloging public T cell receptors could reveal signatures of past pathogen exposure. Using immunosequencing, the study profiled T cell repertoires from 666 subjects and related those repertoires to cytomegalovirus serostatus. Besides the first cohort of more than 650 subjects, a separate validation cohort made up of over a hundred different subjects was used. The study combined high-throughput TCR immunosequencing, statistical association of individual TCRs with disease status, and machine learning to predict cytomegalovirus infection status. To study patterns of TCR occurrence, a later analysis re-analyzed previously published TCR beta repertoires from 650 to 750 donors and added high-resolution HLA genotyping. The later analysis used no new phenotypic data to find candidate immune exposures, relying instead on TCR beta sequences and their occurrence across donors. In an earlier analysis of 587 of the donors, high-throughput TCR beta sequencing was used to judge whether each TCR beta V gene segment behaved as functional or pseudogenic. Donor age, sex, ethnicity and CMV serostatus were compiled together with the repertoire data. A later genetic analysis used genome-wide SNP genotypes for about 65% of the 666 donors, treating that subset as a discovery cohort. Every discovery cohort repertoire had been produced on one sequencing platform. Both class I and class II loci were covered by HLA typing, at four-digit resolution. The number of typed donors differed by locus: roughly 629-630 for A, B, C, DRB1 and DQB1; 522 for DQA1; 606 for DPA1; and around 450 for DPB1. Because of strong linkage in the cohort, five DR-DQ haplotypes were treated as single units for association and clustering. Among around 400 genotyped donors of the cohort, an average of approximately 220,000 unique TCR beta nucleotide sequences was sequenced per donor, of which roughly 18% were non-productive.

The paper as a whole reports these results and caveats: The authors suggested that the approach could potentially be generalized to other disease states and immunological phenotypes. A later analysis associated 15,000 to 20,000 TCR beta sequences with specific HLA alleles at a false discovery rate of 0.05. In a later genetic analysis, a missense DCLRE1C variant was associated with V-gene and J-gene trimming of TCR beta chains, and the association was replicated in an independent cohort. Broadly in line with IMGT annotations, most TCR beta V segments showed up in productive rearrangements about 87% or about 30% of the time in an earlier analysis of a few hundred of the donors. Correlated functional status among segregating V segments might reflect linkage disequilibrium, but an unknown experimental factor could not be ruled out. The cohort was sequenced for TCR beta chains only, and without alpha or paired-chain data the features that could be detected were limited. Sequencing depth was assumed to be roughly uniform across donors in the presence/absence analyses, though that assumption may not hold. Because HLA typing was unavailable for some donors at each locus, only the typed subset was used in association tests. The sequencing pipeline was judged likely to have produced a cluster of highly shared sequence variants as a technical artifact. In a later analysis, HLA-associated TCR beta chains showed more clonal expansion and lower generation probabilities than non-associated chains that were equally common. According to a later analysis, TCR association rates differed among HLA loci, with DRB1 alleles showing the most associated TCRs and HLA-C alleles showing the fewest. A later genetic analysis reported fewer N-insertions in productive TCRs among donors in an Asian-associated ancestry cluster than the roughly 640-donor mean. Most TCR sequences were seen in very few donors, while some public TCRs were found in many individuals. Because the 87-base-pair reads could not distinguish some IMGT-functional V segments, including TRBV6-2 and TRBV6-3, those segments were excluded. A further reported finding was that TCR beta sequences accurately predicted the HLA-A and HLA-B alleles for most subjects in the first cohort. Because counts were too low, seventeen rarely observed V segments, including chromosome 9 orphons, were left out of the earlier analysis of 587 of the donors. Assigning TCR associations to individual alleles was difficult when HLA alleles, especially DR and DQ, strongly co-occurred. A total of 150 to 200 TCR beta chains were listed by the study as associated with cytomegalovirus. A few of the identified cytomegalovirus-associated TCR beta chains were confirmed in vitro to be specific for cytomegalovirus antigens. The only immune exposure information available for the cohort was CMV serostatus. Most CMV-associated TCR beta chains appeared to be HLA-restricted in a later analysis, and the HLA associations seemed to be driven largely by CMV exposure. A later analysis reported that several top co-occurrence clusters appeared linked to parvovirus B19, influenza, CMV and Epstein-Barr virus. In both the original and validation cohorts, the classifier was reported to diagnose cytomegalovirus status with high specificity and sensitivity.

Library preparation was by the immunoSEQ multiplex PCR assay. A mixture of 60 forward primers for TCR Vbeta segments and 13 reverse primers for TCR Jbeta segments was used in the multiplex PCR. The CDR3 region of rearranged TCR beta genes was amplified from genomic DNA with a multiplex PCR assay. The Illumina HiSeq System was used to sequence the amplified TCR beta libraries as 87-base-pair reads. From the authors' description of their analysis: A later analysis tallied roughly 76 million unique TCR beta chains across the 650 to 750 repertoires, and about 10 million of those chains were shared by two or more donors. Raw reads were error-corrected and collapsed into unique sequences with a nearest-neighbor algorithm that merged closely related sequences to remove PCR and sequencing errors. To assign V, D and J gene segments, CDR3 sequences were aligned to IMGT reference sequences. For a sequence to be retained, at least a six-nucleotide match to both a V gene segment and a J gene segment was required. A rearrangement was called productive if the CDR3 had no stop codons and remained in frame with V and J, and every other rearrangement was called non-productive. Following IMGT convention, CDR3 was defined as the stretch from the second conserved V-encoded cysteine up to the conserved J-encoded phenylalanine. In an earlier analysis of more than 550 of the donors, sequences lacking an unambiguous match to a single V gene segment were excluded. In an earlier analysis of about 590 of the donors, a V segment was called functional when productive rearrangements were above 56.7%, and segregating when the standard deviation between donors exceeded 5%. A statistical classification framework was developed to diagnose cytomegalovirus status using the catalog of TCR beta chain sequences. V and J gene assignment, in a later analysis, came from comparing TCR nucleotide sequences with IMGT/GENE-DB human TR gene sequences. The TCRdist pipeline was used in a later analysis to assign CDR3 sequences and most-parsimonious VDJ recombination scenarios. A later analysis defined each TCR beta chain by its CDR3 amino acid sequence plus V-gene family, and excluded reads lacking a unique V-gene family. As a way to deal with suspected cross-contamination and a sequencing artifact, a later analysis dropped under 600 nucleotide sequences that were highly shared and had low generation probability. A later analysis calculated a clonal expansion index for each public chain from normalized within-repertoire ranks of inferred template counts. In a later analysis, generation probabilities were computed with a VDJ recombination model fitted to out-of-frame rearrangements, and the resulting probabilities were checked against IGoR. In a later analysis, TCR-TCR, TCR-HLA and TCR-CMV co-occurrence was scored with hypergeometric tests, and a repertoire-size bias correction was applied to TCR pairs. To estimate false discovery rates, a later analysis permuted the HLA or CMV assignments 20 times. In a later analysis, co-occurring TCRs were grouped using DBSCAN, with TCRdist sequence similarity added in when clustering inside HLA-allele-positive subsets. Repertoires with fewer than 30,000 or more than 120,000 public chains, plus five repertoires with anomalous nucleotide sharing, were excluded from co-occurrence clustering. TCRdb stores this immuneACCESS table with in-frame sequences only. Part of the clones is absent; in the studies checked, under half of the shortfall reflects unresolved V genes, and no reason is known for the rest. The DNA gave D and trimming, while V, J and clone size come from that table. The sample table contains about 130,000 clones; only one count was recorded for 70% to 85% of them. 1.5% to 2% of the sample is in the top ten clones.

As concerns this clone: No cognate antigen has been identified for it. No base qualities exist here, and no much larger clone lies one base off it.

The CDR3 measures 14 amino acids from cysteine to phenylalanine. Just the 42-base CDR3 DNA is kept, in frame starting at base 1. Here V drops 6 bases and J drops 5 bases, and the junction holds 4 bases not matched to any gene. The germline V gene (reference sequence) sets CDR1 to MNHNY and CDR2 to SVGAGI. The cohort consisted of approximately 670 healthy bone marrow donors. At the time of sampling, every cohort member was nominally healthy, though immune exposures that went unrecorded were likely present. The donor was CMV seronegative and belonged to the group of around 350 seronegative cohort members. A peripheral blood sample was provided by each donor, and peripheral blood mononuclear cells were used for TCR beta sequencing. The Qiagen DNeasy Blood Extraction Kit was used to extract genomic DNA from the blood cell samples.

The rearranged segments are TRBV6-6 and TRBJ1-4; 9 middle bases align to TRBD1. Specimen: PBMCs. The TCR originated in a boy younger than 18 in good health and CMV-seronegative. The sequence in DNA is TGTGCCAGCAGACTAGGGACAGGGAATGAAAAACTGTTTTTT. This codes for CASRLGTGNEKLFF.